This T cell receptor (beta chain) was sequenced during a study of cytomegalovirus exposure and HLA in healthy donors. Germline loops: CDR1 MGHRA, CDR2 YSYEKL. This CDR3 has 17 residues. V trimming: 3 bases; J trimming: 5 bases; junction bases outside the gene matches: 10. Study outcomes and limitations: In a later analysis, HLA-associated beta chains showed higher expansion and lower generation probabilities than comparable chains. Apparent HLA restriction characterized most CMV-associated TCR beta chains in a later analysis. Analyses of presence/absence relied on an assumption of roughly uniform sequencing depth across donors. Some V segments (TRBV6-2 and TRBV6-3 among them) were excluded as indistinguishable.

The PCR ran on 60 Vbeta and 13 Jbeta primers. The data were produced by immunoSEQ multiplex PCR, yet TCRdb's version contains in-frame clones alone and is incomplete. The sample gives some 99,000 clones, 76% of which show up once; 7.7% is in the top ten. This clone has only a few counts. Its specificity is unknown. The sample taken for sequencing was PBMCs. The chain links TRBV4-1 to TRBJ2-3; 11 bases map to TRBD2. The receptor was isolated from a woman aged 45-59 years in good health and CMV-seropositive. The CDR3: CASSQLISGRAGDTQYF. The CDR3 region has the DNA TGCGCCAGCAGCCAGCTGATTAGCGGGAGGGCGGGAGATACGCAGTATTTT.